The clone carrying this T cell receptor beta chain was seen a single time. Its matching antigen is unknown. RNA was isolated and reverse transcribed to cDNA, the sequencing template. Generated by immunoSEQ multiplex PCR, the TCRdb table keeps only in-frame clones and is missing some. This table holds about 110,000 clones, about 60% found once. Sampling of alopecia areata patients yielded lesional scalp punch biopsies as well as peripheral blood. PBMCs were stained for CD3, CD4 and CD8, and CD4+ and CD8+ T cells were sorted. This record belongs to a study of CD8+ T cells in alopecia areata. Whole-study results and caveats: Especially in alopecia totalis/universalis, lesional scalp showed greater clonality than normal scalp did.

This receptor was identified in a human donor with alopecia areata. The sequenced sample was NKG2D-low CD8+ T cells sorted from blood.

The chain's CDR3 is CASRVAGELFF. CDR3 nucleotides: TGTGCCAGCAGGGTCGCCGGGGAGCTGTTTTTT. The chain employs TRBV7-3 and TRBJ2-2; D is unresolved. The CDR3 is 11 residues long. Germline V gene lookup returns CDR1 SGHTA and CDR2 FQGTGA. Trimming pared 6 bases from V and 6 bases from J, leaving 5 bases between.